Listed here are 8 T cell receptor beta chains from one sample, sequenced in a study of shared clonotypes between healthy human individuals. This table comes from immunoSEQ multiplex PCR, and its TCRdb copy is limited to in-frame clones, with some not included. The sample lists 650,000 to 700,000 clones; roughly 87% were seen once. Sequenced sample: memory CD8+ T cells from PBMCs. Subset noted: CD45RO+ cells pooled with CCR7-negative TemRA cells. The receptor set was obtained from a man younger than 35 in good health. Some clones in this sample may be carry-over from other donors' samples.

The genes are TRBV4-3 and TRBJ1-5; 7 positions agree with TRBD1. Germline V gene lookup returns CDR1 LGHNA and CDR2 YSLEER. The CDR3 has 18 residues. V trimming: 0 bases; J trimming: 4 bases; junction bases outside the gene matches: 12. This CDR3 is CASSQDHLTGPLNQPQHF. CDR3 nucleotides: TGCGCCAGCAGCCAAGACCACCTGACAGGGCCTTTGAATCAGCCCCAGCATTTT.

The gene calls are TRBV30 and TRBJ1-1, with 9 positions matching TRBD1. Germline CDR1 GTSNPN, CDR2 SVGIG (reference sequence). The V gene end was trimmed by 4 bases and the J gene end by 6 bases; junction bases not matched to a gene: 6. The CDR3 consists of 13 residues. In nucleotides, the CDR3 is TGTGCCTGGACCTGGACAGGGGAGGCTGAAGCTTTCTTT. It specifies CAWTWTGEAEAFF.

The chain links TRBV27 to TRBJ2-5; TRBD2 agrees at 7 bases. The J call could be wrong; TRBJ2-7 is a better fit for the DNA end. The CDR3 is 14 residues long. The V gene's germline CDR1 is MNHEY and CDR2 SMNVEV (reference sequence). CDR3 nucleotide sequence: TGTGCCAGCAGTCCACGTGTTGCGGGAGTCGAGCAGTACTTC. This translates into CASSPRVAGVEQYF.

The chain is built from TRBV4-1 and TRBJ2-2; D is unclear. V was cut by 0 bases and J by 2 bases, with 4 bases left in between. Looked up from germline, CDR1 is MGHRA and CDR2 is YSYEKL. The CDR3 contains 14 residues. The CDR3 loop reads CASSQESNTGELFF. DNA for the CDR3: TGCGCCAGCAGCCAAGAGAGCAACACCGGGGAGCTGTTTTTT.

J is TRBJ1-2 and V is TRBV11-2; 12 bases agree with TRBD1. Trimming removed 1 base from V and 6 bases from J; junction bases left unmatched: 6. The CDR3 contains 16 residues. Germline V gene data show CDR1 as SGHAT and CDR2 as FQNNGV. The CDR3 loop is CASSLGGTGGSNGYTF. In nucleotides, the CDR3 is TGTGCCAGCAGCTTAGGAGGGACAGGGGGCTCCAATGGCTACACCTTC. Full variable domain (outside the CDR3, taken from reference TRBV11-2 and TRBJ1-2): EAGVAQSPRYKIIEKRQSVAFWCNPISGHATLYWYQQILGQGPKLLIQFQNNGVVDDSQLPKDRFSAERLKGVDSTLKIQPAKLEDSAVYLCASSLGGTGGSNGYTFGSGTRLTVV.

The CDR3 DNA is TGTGCCATCAGATCCGGACTAGCGGGAGAAGGAAATAACAATGAGCAGTTCTTC. This encodes CAIRSGLAGEGNNNEQFF. The chain has TRBV10-3 and TRBJ2-1, with TRBD2 identical over 13 bases. J was trimmed by 5 bases and V by 6 bases; bases with no gene match: 13. The CDR3 totals 18 residues. Germline V gene sequence: CDR1 ENHRY, CDR2 SYGVKD.

V and J are TRBV28 and TRBJ1-1; unclear D gene. There are 15 residues in the CDR3. Between the trimmed V and J ends, which lost 1 base and 0 bases, there was a span of 9 bases. Per the germline V gene, CDR1 is MDHEN and CDR2 is SYDVKM. Here the CDR3 DNA reads TGTGCCAGCAGTTTATATACCAGAATGAACACTGAAGCTTTCTTT. Translated: CASSLYTRMNTEAFF.

The chain carries TRBV9 and TRBJ1-5; D gene uncertain. Germline CDR1 and CDR2: SGDLS and YYNGEE. Trimming stripped 4 bases from V and 2 bases from J, with 10 bases between. This CDR3 comprises 14 residues. The CDR3 sequence: CASSPYGGNQPQHF. The CDR3 DNA sequence: TGTGCCAGCAGCCCTTACGGGGGCAATCAGCCCCAGCATTTT.